What follows is one T cell receptor (beta chain) and its context. The record originates from a study of blood T cell repertoires in COVID-19. Study context: The United States, Italy and Spain were the sources of the acute and convalescent COVID-19 samples. The cDNA or gDNA used as material had been derived from T cells, B-cell-depleted T cells, or PBMCs.

The CDR3 contains 14 residues. Trimming removed 8 bases from V and 1 base from J; junction bases left unmatched: 6. CDR1 and CDR2 from the germline V gene are SGHRS and YFSETQ. In the authors' methods: Amplification from reference gene primers served as the basis for estimated nucleated cell counts. TCRdb keeps only in-frame clones here, not all; method: immunoSEQ multiplex PCR. That table is the source of V, J and clone size, and D and trimming were worked out from the DNA. The repertoire includes over 150,000 clones, roughly 79% of them detected once, and 26% sits in the top ten. The receptor comes from a woman in her 70s with acute or convalescent COVID-19. This chain uses TRBV5-1 with TRBJ2-1; TRBD1 matches at 7 bases. The sample comprised peripheral blood. The CDR3 DNA sequence: TGCGCCAGTGCGCCGGGACAGTCCTACAATGAGCAGTTCTTC. Its protein product is CASAPGQSYNEQFF.